Listed below are T cell receptor beta chains from one sample, sequenced in a study of T cells after yellow fever vaccination. TCRdb called the 5' RACE reads again in MiXCR, with one record for every CDR3 protein. This table holds 30,000 to 35,000 distinct CDR3 sequences, 6.6% found once. The specimen comprised PBMCs, either bulk or a sorted T-cell subset (CD4+, CD8+, memory, or dextramer-sorted; not recorded which), sampled on the day of the first yellow fever vaccination. The source of these receptors is a man aged 18 to 35 who received the YFV17D yellow fever vaccine. The CDR3 runs from the conserved cysteine through the conserved F or W. A D gene is named only where the DNA matches it firmly. Size is stated for part of the rows, as once, few or many counts, or as a class when the clone is expanded.

j_gene | abundance | v_gene | d_gene | CDR3aa | CDR3nt
TRBJ1-1 | many | TRBV18 | . | CASSPGRGEDTEAFF | TGTGCCAGCTCACCAGGACGGGGGGAGGACACTGAAGCTTTCTTT
TRBJ1-1 | few | TRBV5-8 | . | CASSLAFIAAFF | TGTGCCAGCAGCTTGGCGTTTATCGCAGCTTTCTTT
TRBJ2-3 | many | TRBV5-5 | TRBD2 | CASSLDGRSTDTQYF | TGTGCCAGCAGCCTAGACGGGAGGAGCACAGATACGCAGTATTTT
TRBJ1-5 | many | TRBV20-1 | . | CSARQGNQPQHF | TGCAGTGCTAGACAGGGCAATCAGCCCCAGCATTTT
TRBJ2-2 | many | TRBV6-2/TRBV6-3 | . | CASRAQNTGELFF | TGTGCCAGCAGAGCCCAAAACACCGGGGAGCTGTTTTTT
TRBJ2-2 | many | TRBV11-2 | . | CASRPMTGNTGELFF | TGTGCCAGCCGCCCTATGACAGGGAACACCGGGGAGCTGTTTTTT
TRBJ1-4 | many | TRBV28 | . | CASSSSHRKLFF | TGTGCCAGCAGTTCGTCACATCGGAAACTGTTTTTT
TRBJ2-5 | few | TRBV5-4 | . | CATRGGFQETQYF | TGTGCCACCAGGGGGGGATTCCAAGAGACCCAGTACTTC
TRBJ2-5 | many | TRBV29-1 | TRBD2 | CSVWGGQETQYF | TGCAGCGTCTGGGGGGGGCAAGAGACCCAGTACTTC
TRBJ2-3 | many | TRBV30 | . | CAWGPGADTQYF | TGTGCCTGGGGGCCGGGGGCGGATACGCAGTATTTT
TRBJ1-1 | . | TRBV5-5 | . | CASSFGLPGGTEAFF | TGTGCCAGCAGCTTTGGGCTCCCCGGGGGCACTGAAGCTTTCTTT
TRBJ2-3 | many | TRBV3-1 | . | CASSQVSLRQAQGQYF | TGTGCCAGCAGCCAAGTTTCACTTCGACAGGCCCAGGGGCAGTATTTT
TRBJ2-5 | few | TRBV4-2 | TRBD2 | CASSLGVAGPGETQYF | TGTGCCAGCAGCCTAGGGGTAGCGGGGCCTGGGGAGACCCAGTACTTC
TRBJ1-6 | many | TRBV6-2/TRBV6-3 | . | CASSYLTANSPLHF | TGTGCCAGCAGTTACCTGACAGCTAATTCACCCCTCCACTTT
TRBJ2-1 | many | TRBV5-1 | . | CASSEDLMERFF | TGCGCCAGCAGCGAGGACTTGATGGAGAGGTTCTTC
TRBJ2-3 | many | TRBV28 | TRBD1 | CASSLQGAGWDTQYF | TGTGCCAGCAGTTTGCAGGGGGCGGGATGGGATACGCAGTATTTT
TRBJ1-1 | few | TRBV5-4 | . | CASSLLDTEAFF | TGTGCCAGCAGCTTGCTGGACACTGAAGCTTTCTTT
TRBJ1-4 | many | TRBV18 | . | CASSPRQDRDEKLFF | TGTGCCAGCTCACCTAGACAAGACAGAGATGAAAAACTGTTTTTT
TRBJ1-1 | many | TRBV18 | TRBD1 | CASSPQTGVNTEAFF | TGTGCCAGCTCACCCCAGACAGGGGTGAACACTGAAGCTTTCTTT
TRBJ1-2 | . | TRBV20-1 | TRBD1 | CSARDSGGEGYTF | TGCAGTGCTAGAGATTCAGGGGGGGAAGGCTACACCTTC
TRBJ2-1 | . | TRBV18 | . | CASSKLVRDEQFF | TGTGCCAGCTCAAAACTAGTTAGGGATGAGCAGTTCTTC
TRBJ2-2 | many | TRBV20-1 | . | CSANSALGTGELFF | TGCAGTGCTAACTCGGCCCTCGGCACCGGGGAGCTGTTTTTT
TRBJ1-3 | many | TRBV7-3 | TRBD1 | CASSLAGTGLSGNTIYF | TGTGCCAGCAGCTTAGCCGGGACAGGACTATCTGGAAACACCATATATTTT
TRBJ2-6 | many | TRBV6-4 | . | CASSEKSSGANVLTF | TGTGCCAGCAGTGAGAAAAGCTCTGGGGCCAACGTCCTGACTTTC
TRBJ1-5 | many | TRBV19 | . | CASTRRGNQPQHF | TGTGCCAGTACCCGGAGGGGTAATCAGCCCCAGCATTTT
TRBJ2-3 | many | TRBV5-1 | TRBD2 | CASSPSTSGGTDTQYF | TGCGCCAGCAGCCCCTCAACTAGCGGGGGCACAGATACGCAGTATTTT
TRBJ1-6 | . | TRBV7-2 | TRBD1 | CASSLRTGGSPLHF | TGTGCCAGCAGCTTAAGGACAGGGGGGTCACCCCTCCACTTT
TRBJ1-1 | . | TRBV7-2 | . | CASSWDTSEAFF | TGTGCCAGCAGCTGGGACACGTCTGAAGCTTTCTTT